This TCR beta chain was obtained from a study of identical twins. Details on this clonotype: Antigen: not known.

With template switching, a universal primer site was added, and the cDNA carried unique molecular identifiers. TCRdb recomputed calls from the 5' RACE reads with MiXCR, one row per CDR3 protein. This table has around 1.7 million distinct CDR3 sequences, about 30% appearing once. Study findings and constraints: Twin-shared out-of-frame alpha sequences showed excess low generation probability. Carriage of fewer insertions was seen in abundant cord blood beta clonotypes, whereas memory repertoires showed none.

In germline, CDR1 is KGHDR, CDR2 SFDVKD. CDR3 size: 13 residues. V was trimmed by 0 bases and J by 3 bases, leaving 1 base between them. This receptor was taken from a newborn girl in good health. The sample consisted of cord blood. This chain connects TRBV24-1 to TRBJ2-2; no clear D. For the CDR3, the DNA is TGTGCCACCAGTGATTTGCACACCGGGGAGCTGTTTTTT. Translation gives CATSDLHTGELFF.